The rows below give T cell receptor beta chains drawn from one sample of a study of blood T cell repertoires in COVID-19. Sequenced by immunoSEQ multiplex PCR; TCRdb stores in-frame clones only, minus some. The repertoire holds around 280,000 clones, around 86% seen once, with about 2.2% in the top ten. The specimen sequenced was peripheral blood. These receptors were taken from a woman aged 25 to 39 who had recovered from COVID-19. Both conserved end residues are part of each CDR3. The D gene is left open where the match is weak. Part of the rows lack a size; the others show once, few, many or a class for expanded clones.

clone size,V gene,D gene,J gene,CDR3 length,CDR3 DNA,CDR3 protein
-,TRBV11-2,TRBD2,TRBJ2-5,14,TGTGCCAGTAAACGACTAGCGGGCGAAGAGACCCAGTACTTC,CASKRLAGEETQYF
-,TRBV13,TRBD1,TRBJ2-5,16,TGTGCCAGCAGCTTAGGAGGGACAGGGCCGCAAGAGACCCAGTACTTC,CASSLGGTGPQETQYF
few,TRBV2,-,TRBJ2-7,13,TGTGCCAGCAGTGCTGGACTATCCACCGCTGGGTACTTC,CASSAGLSTAGYF
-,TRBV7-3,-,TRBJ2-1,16,TGTGCCAGCAGCTTAACAGTCGGGTCCCGCTACAATGAGCAGTTCTTC,CASSLTVGSRYNEQFF
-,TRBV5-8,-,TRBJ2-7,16,TGTGCCAGCAGCTTGCGGCCCGGCACAGGGAAGTACGAGCAGTACTTC,CASSLRPGTGKYEQYF
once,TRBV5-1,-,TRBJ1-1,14,TGCGCCAGCAGCTTGGTGAGGGGGTGGACTGAAGCTTTCTTT,CASSLVRGWTEAFF
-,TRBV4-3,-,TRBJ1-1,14,TGCGCCAGCAGCCAACGTAGCGTGGGAACTGAAGCTTTCTTT,CASSQRSVGTEAFF
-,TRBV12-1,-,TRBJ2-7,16,TGTGCCAGCAGCTCTAACCGGGACTCCTTAAACTACGAGCAGTACTTC,CASSSNRDSLNYEQYF
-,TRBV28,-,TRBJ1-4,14,TGTGCCAGCAACGAGGTGTCAACTAATGAAAAACTGTTTTTT,CASNEVSTNEKLFF
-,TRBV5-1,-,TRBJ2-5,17,TGCGCCAGCAGCCCGGGACGGCAAGGAGGGGTTGTAGAGACCCAGTACTTC,CASSPGRQGGVVETQYF
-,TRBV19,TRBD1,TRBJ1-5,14,TGTGCCAGTAGTTGGGACAGTAGCAATCAGCCCCAGCATTTT,CASSWDSSNQPQHF
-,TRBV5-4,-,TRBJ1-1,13,TGTGCCAGCAGCTTGCCCATGCGCACTGAAGCTTTCTTT,CASSLPMRTEAFF
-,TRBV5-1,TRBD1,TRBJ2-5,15,TGCGCCAGCAGCCCCGGACAGGGGGCCGCAGAGACCCAGTACTTC,CASSPGQGAAETQYF
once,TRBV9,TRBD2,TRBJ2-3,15,TGTGCCAGCAGCGAGACTAGCGGGCCGACAGATACGCAGTATTTT,CASSETSGPTDTQYF
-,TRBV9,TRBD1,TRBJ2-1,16,TGTGCCAGCAGCCTCCGGGACAGGGGGTCCTACAATGAGCAGTTCTTC,CASSLRDRGSYNEQFF
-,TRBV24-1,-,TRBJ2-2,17,TGTGCCACCAGTGATTTAGATTCCAGGGGTGCCACCGGGGAGCTGTTTTTT,CATSDLDSRGATGELFF
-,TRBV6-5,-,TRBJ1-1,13,TGTGCCAGCAGTTACTCGCGGGGCACTGAAGCTTTCTTT,CASSYSRGTEAFF
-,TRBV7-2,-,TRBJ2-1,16,TGTGCCAGCAGCTTCCCTTCGGGGAGCTCCTACAATGAGCAGTTCTTC,CASSFPSGSSYNEQFF
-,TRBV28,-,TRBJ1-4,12,TGTGCCAGCAAGCAACCGAATGAAAAACTGTTTTTT,CASKQPNEKLFF
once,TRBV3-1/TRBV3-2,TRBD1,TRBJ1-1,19,TGTGCCAGCAGCCGAAGGACAGGGCCCCTTACACCTATGAACACTGAAGCTTTCTTT,CASSRRTGPLTPMNTEAFF
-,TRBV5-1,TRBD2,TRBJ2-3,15,TGCGCCAGCAGCCCACGCGGGAGGGACACAGATACGCAGTATTTT,CASSPRGRDTDTQYF
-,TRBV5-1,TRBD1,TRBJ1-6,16,TGCGCCAGCAGCTCCGGACCAGGGGGAAGTAATTCACCCCTCCACTTT,CASSSGPGGSNSPLHF
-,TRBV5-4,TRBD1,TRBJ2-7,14,TGTGCCAGCAGCTTGAACAGGGGCGCCTACGAGCAGTACTTC,CASSLNRGAYEQYF
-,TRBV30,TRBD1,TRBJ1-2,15,TGTGCCTGGAGTGCCCGGACAGGGAGGTTTGGTGGCTACACCTTC,CAWSARTGRFGGYTF
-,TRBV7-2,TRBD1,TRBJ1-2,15,TGTGCCAGCAGCTTAGTAGGGGACAGTAACTATGGCTACACCTTC,CASSLVGDSNYGYTF
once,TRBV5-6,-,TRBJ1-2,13,TGTGCCAGCAGCTTGAGGGGTAACTATGGCTACACCTTC,CASSLRGNYGYTF
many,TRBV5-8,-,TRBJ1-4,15,TGTGCCAGCAGCTTGGACCACTCTGATAATGAAAAACTGTTTTTT,CASSLDHSDNEKLFF
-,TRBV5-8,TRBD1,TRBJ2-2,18,TGTGCCAGCAGCTGGGAGAAATACAGGGGGCAAAACACCGGGGAGCTGTTTTTT,CASSWEKYRGQNTGELFF
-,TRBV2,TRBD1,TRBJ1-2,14,TGTGCCAGCAGTGGGGGACAGATTAACTATGGCTACACCTTC,CASSGGQINYGYTF
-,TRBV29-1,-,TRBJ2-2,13,TGCAGCGTTGTAGCCGTGGACACCGGGGAGCTGTTTTTT,CSVVAVDTGELFF